Given below is one T cell receptor beta chain in context. Trimming removed 4 bases from V and 3 bases from J; junction bases left unmatched: 3. The V gene's germline CDR1 is DFQATT and CDR2 SNEGSKA (reference sequence). The CDR3 runs to 14 residues. TCRdb re-called the RT-PCR reads through MiXCR, storing one row per CDR3 protein. The data hold about 680,000 distinct CDR3 sequences, with 14% observed a single time. The J gene is TRBJ2-5, the V gene TRBV20-1, with 12 positions matching TRBD2. The TCR was taken from a female donor in good health, serving as a healthy control. Sequencing was done on a sample of memory CD4+ T cells from blood. The CDR3 loop reads CSATTSGGKETQYF. CDR3 in DNA: TGCAGTGCTACGACTAGCGGGGGAAAAGAGACCCAGTACTTC.